One and the same sample provided the 31 T cell receptor beta chains below, sequenced in a study of blood T cell repertoires in COVID-19. Sequencing used immunoSEQ multiplex PCR; TCRdb keeps in-frame clones, though not all of them. The sample consists of 150,000 or so clones, about 85% of them appearing once. The sample consisted of peripheral blood. These TCRs come from a man in his sixties with COVID-19, enrolled during active disease.

The chain is built from TRBV6-6 and TRBJ1-5, with TRBD1 as a possible D gene (6 bases). The V and J ends lost 6 bases and 5 bases respectively, with 11 bases between them. The CDR3 length is 13 residues. The V gene's germline CDR1 is MNHNY and CDR2 SVGAGI (reference sequence). The CDR3 DNA follows: TGTGCCAGCAGCGGGGACAAAGATCAGCCCCAGCATTTT. The encoded protein is CASSGDKDQPQHF.

The genes are TRBV19 and TRBJ1-6; no definite D call. CDR3 length: 14 amino acids. The ends were cut back, 9 bases at V and 7 bases at J, with 16 bases in the middle. The germline gives CDR1 LNHDA, CDR2 SQIVND (reference sequence). CDR3 DNA: TGTGCCAGCTCCGACGTCTCGGGGAATTCACCCCTCCACTTT. Translation gives CASSDVSGNSPLHF.

The chain has TRBV14 and TRBJ2-7; 7 nucleotides match TRBD1. This CDR3 is 16 amino acids long. The germline V gene has CDR1 SGHDN and CDR2 FVKESK. The trim removed 4 bases at V and 7 bases at J, leaving 16 bases unmatched. The CDR3 DNA follows: TGTGCCAGCAGCCCCCAGCCCCTAAGGGGGCTTGGGGAGCAGTACTTC. Its protein product is CASSPQPLRGLGEQYF.

The chain combines TRBV24-1 with TRBJ2-1; 7 bases are a match to TRBD2. From germline, CDR1 is KGHDR and CDR2 SFDVKD. The CDR3 totals 15 residues. V was clipped by 4 bases and J by 2 bases; unmatched bases: 4. CDR3 in DNA: TGTGCCACCAGTGAGAGCGGGACCGCCTACAATGAGCAGTTCTTC. Its translation: CATSESGTAYNEQFF.

There are a few counts of this clone. V usage is TRBV2 and J usage is TRBJ2-7, with D uncertain. The CDR3 covers 12 residues. V was shortened by 3 bases and J by 2 bases, with 5 bases between the two germline ends. Germline V CDR1 and CDR2: SNHLY, FYNNEI. The CDR3 is CASSDKPYEQYF. The DNA of the CDR3 is TGTGCCAGCAGTGATAAGCCCTACGAGCAGTACTTC.

This chain joins TRBV28 and TRBJ1-1; D not certain. The CDR3 spans 11 residues. CDR1 and CDR2 (germline): MDHEN, SYDVKM. The ends were cut back, 6 bases at V and 13 bases at J, with 15 bases in the middle. CDR3 bases: TGTGCCAGCAGGGATACAGCCTTAGTTTTCTTT. The encoded protein is CASRDTALVFF.

This rearrangement joins TRBV7-8 to TRBJ1-5; D is undetermined. Germline V gene data show CDR1 as SGHVS and CDR2 as FQNEAQ. V dropped 5 bases and J dropped 1 base, with 21 bases sitting between them. CDR3 size: 18 residues. This chain's CDR3 is CASSPSGPGRRSNQPQHF. The CDR3, as DNA: TGTGCCAGCAGCCCCAGCGGCCCGGGAAGGCGAAGCAATCAGCCCCAGCATTTT.

The gene calls are TRBV19 and TRBJ2-2, with no clear D. Germline V CDR1 and CDR2: LNHDA, SQIVND (reference sequence). Trimming left V 9 bases short and J 3 bases short, with 14 bases between. This CDR3 is built from 14 residues. CDR3 DNA: TGTGCCAGCCACCACTGGTCGGACACCGGGGAGCTGTTTTTT. Amino acid sequence: CASHHWSDTGELFF. The variable domain in full, completed from reference TRBV19 and TRBJ2-2, reads DGGITQSPKYLFRKEGQNVTLSCEQNLNHDAMYWYRQDPGQGLRLIYYSQIVNDFQKGDIAEGYSVSREKKESFPLTVTSAQKNPTAFYLCASHHWSDTGELFFGEGSRLTVL.

V gene TRBV6-5 combines with J gene TRBJ2-1; the match to TRBD2 covers 8 bases. J gave up 5 bases and V 4 bases, and 10 bases lay outside the gene matches. Germline CDR1 and CDR2: MNHEY and SVGAGI. The CDR3 covers 16 residues. This CDR3 is CASSSHVTGGHNEQFF. In DNA form, the CDR3 reads TGTGCCAGCAGTTCCCACGTGACGGGGGGGCACAATGAGCAGTTCTTC.

This clone was seen just once. The V gene is TRBV30, the J gene TRBJ1-5; TRBD1 matches at 11 bases. The CDR3 is 15 residues long. Germline CDR1 reads GTSNPN; CDR2 reads SVGIG (reference sequence). The V segment lost 8 bases and the J segment 0 bases; nucleotides outside the gene matches: 6. The CDR3 sequence is CAGGGTGGSNQPQHF. The CDR3 coding sequence is TGTGCCGGGGGTGGGACAGGGGGTAGCAATCAGCCCCAGCATTTT.

For this clone: Other DNA sequences in this specimen translate into the identical CDR3. This sequence joins TRBV7-9 and TRBJ1-1; 10 bases match TRBD1. Per germline, CDR1 SEHNR and CDR2 FQNEAQ (reference sequence). The CDR3 covers 14 residues. V shed 2 bases, J shed 5 bases, and the junction held 2 bases outside the gene matches. The CDR3 spells CASSLPDRGTEAFF. In DNA form, the CDR3 reads TGTGCCAGCAGCTTACCGGACAGGGGGACTGAAGCTTTCTTT.

The chain recombines TRBV9 with TRBJ2-5; 10 bases map to TRBD1. Trimming at V came to 3 bases and at J to 5 bases, leaving 10 bases not matched to a gene. The CDR3 is 16 residues long. CDR1 SGDLS and CDR2 YYNGEE come from the germline V gene. In DNA form, the CDR3 reads TGTGCCAGCAGCGCCGGGACAGGGGAGGTCATGGAGACCCAGTACTTC. Its protein product is CASSAGTGEVMETQYF. Using reference TRBV9 and TRBJ2-5 for the parts outside the CDR3, the full variable domain is DSGVTQTPKHLITATGQRVTLRCSPRSGDLSVYWYQQSLDQGLQFLIQYYNGEERAKGNILERFSAQQFPDLHSELNLSSLELGDSALYFCASSAGTGEVMETQYFGPGTRLLVL.

The gene calls are TRBV28 and TRBJ2-3; TRBD2 aligns across 9 bases. The CDR3 contains 18 residues. After removal of 6 bases from V and 6 bases from J, the junction contained 19 bases not matched to a gene. Germline V lookup: CDR1 MDHEN, CDR2 SYDVKM. In DNA, the CDR3 is TGTGCCAGCAGCCCTCTGGGATCAGGCGGGGGGGCCTTGGATACGCAGTATTTT. Its translation: CASSPLGSGGGALDTQYF.

The chain carries TRBV18 and TRBJ1-1, with 8 nucleotides matching TRBD1. The CDR3 has 14 amino acids. After removal of 5 bases from V and 2 bases from J, the junction contained 4 bases not matched to a gene. CDR1 and CDR2 from the germline V gene are KGHSH and LQKENI. The CDR3 DNA reads as TGTGCCAGCTCAATTCAGGGGGCCAACACTGAAGCTTTCTTT. Its protein product is CASSIQGANTEAFF.

This clone was counted between two and nine times. The rearrangement links TRBV28 to TRBJ1-1; the match to TRBD1 covers 9 bases. CDR3 length: 16 amino acids. Germline CDR1 reads MDHEN; CDR2 reads SYDVKM. The trim removed 6 bases at V and 3 bases at J, leaving 11 bases unmatched. The CDR3 sequence is CASRETGGPEDTEAFF. CDR3 bases: TGTGCCAGCAGAGAAACAGGGGGCCCCGAGGACACTGAAGCTTTCTTT.

This chain uses TRBV5-1 with TRBJ2-2; TRBD2 might be the D (6 bases). Trimming pared 0 bases from V and 4 bases from J, leaving 16 bases between. Germline CDR1 and CDR2: SGHRS and YFSETQ. This CDR3 region has 17 residues. The chain's CDR3 is CASSLEAGIPGTGELFF. The CDR3, as DNA: TGCGCCAGCAGCTTGGAGGCGGGGATCCCTGGCACCGGGGAGCTGTTTTTT.

The CDR3 protein is CASSQTGAGNTIYF. CDR3 in DNA: TGTGCCAGCAGTCAGACAGGGGCTGGAAACACCATATATTTT. The rearrangement uses TRBV6-5 and TRBJ1-3, with 8 bases matching TRBD1. CDR3 length: 14 amino acids. J gave up 2 bases and V 5 bases, and 2 bases lay outside the gene matches. Germline loops: CDR1 MNHEY, CDR2 SVGAGI.

V usage is TRBV15 and J usage is TRBJ2-3; D remains ambiguous. The V end was cut by 0 bases, the J end by 4 bases, with 11 bases between. The CDR3 length is 15 residues. Germline V CDR1 and CDR2: LNHNV, YYDKDF (reference sequence). The CDR3 here is CATSREFGPSDTQYF. DNA of the CDR3: TGTGCCACCAGCAGAGAGTTCGGTCCCTCAGATACGCAGTATTTT.

In DNA form, the CDR3 reads TGTGCCAGTAGTCCTAGAAAGGAAGCTCCGCTGAACACTGAAGCTTTCTTT. Protein product: CASSPRKEAPLNTEAFF. The V and J genes are TRBV19 and TRBJ1-1; no definite D call. CDR1 is LNHDA, CDR2 SQIVND, per germline (reference sequence). CDR3 length: 17 residues. V was cut by 5 bases and J by 0 bases, with 19 bases left in between.

This clone was counted between two and nine times. The gene calls are TRBV7-2 and TRBJ2-1; a weak D match, TRBD2 (5 bases). The germline V and J ends were trimmed by 2 bases and 8 bases, with 16 bases remaining between them. The germline CDR1 and CDR2 sequences are SGHTA and FQGNSA. The CDR3 has 15 amino acids. The CDR3 DNA sequence: TGTGCCAGCAGCTTAATAGGAGGCAGCGGCGATGAGCAGTTCTTC. Its protein is CASSLIGGSGDEQFF.

V is TRBV7-8 and J is TRBJ2-1; D possibly corresponds to TRBD1 (6 bases). Looked up from germline, CDR1 is SGHVS and CDR2 is FQNEAQ. This CDR3 has 17 residues. The ends were cut back, 1 base at V and 0 bases at J, with 13 bases in the middle. CDR3 in DNA: TGTGCCAGCAGCTTAGGAGGGGGAGCCTCCTCCTACAATGAGCAGTTCTTC. This encodes CASSLGGGASSYNEQFF.

The chain is built from TRBV7-9 and TRBJ1-1, with 9 bases fitting TRBD1. CDR3 length: 14 amino acids. Germline-derived CDR1 and CDR2 are SEHNR and FQNEAQ (reference sequence). V lost 5 bases to trimming and J lost 5 bases; unmatched junction nucleotides: 6. In DNA, the CDR3 is TGTGCCAGCAGCGGACAGACAGGGGGGACTGAAGCTTTCTTT. It codes for CASSGQTGGTEAFF.

The chain carries TRBV7-9 and TRBJ1-1; no clear D gene. This CDR3 is built from 18 residues. The germline V gene encodes CDR1 SEHNR and CDR2 FQNEAQ (reference sequence). V gave up 2 bases and J gave up 1 base, with 20 bases separating them. The CDR3 region has the DNA TGTGCCAGCAGCTTAATCGGTTGGGGAGGCCAGGAGAACACTGAAGCTTTCTTT. It translates to CASSLIGWGGQENTEAFF.

The V and J genes are TRBV19 and TRBJ2-3, with D hard to call. V was shortened by 0 bases and J by 0 bases, with 7 bases between the two germline ends. CDR1 and CDR2 (germline): LNHDA, SQIVND (reference sequence). This CDR3 comprises 15 residues. For the CDR3, the DNA is TGTGCCAGTAGTATAGATCGCAGGAGCACAGATACGCAGTATTTT. This gives the protein CASSIDRRSTDTQYF.

CDR3 in DNA: TGTGCCAGTAGCCTAGGGGGGGGTCGTGAAAAACTGTTTTTT. It encodes CASSLGGGREKLFF. The chain uses TRBV19 and TRBJ1-4; TRBD1 is a possible D gene (6 bases). The germline V gene has CDR1 LNHDA and CDR2 SQIVND (reference sequence). The CDR3 consists of 14 residues. Trimming cost V 6 bases and J 7 bases, with 15 bases left between them.

CDR3 sequence (DNA): TGTGCCAGTAGGCGCCTAGGAGAGGTCAATGAGCAGTTCTTC. Translating gives CASRRLGEVNEQFF. The chain is built from TRBV19 and TRBJ2-1, with D unclear. Germline loops: CDR1 LNHDA, CDR2 SQIVND (reference sequence). The CDR3 consists of 14 residues. V was shortened by 6 bases and J by 6 bases, with 15 bases between the two germline ends.

The chain uses TRBV7-3 and TRBJ2-1, with 9 bases aligning to TRBD2. The CDR3 has 16 residues. Trimming cost V 2 bases and J 4 bases; bases outside gene matches: 6. Germline loops: CDR1 SGHTA, CDR2 FQGTGA. The CDR3 spells CASSLSASGTYNEQFF. The CDR3 bases are TGTGCCAGCAGCTTATCGGCTAGCGGGACTTACAATGAGCAGTTCTTC. Together with reference TRBV7-3 and TRBJ2-1, the CDR3 gives the full variable domain: GAGVSQTPSNKVTEKGKYVELRCDPISGHTALYWYRQSLGQGPEFLIYFQGTGAADDSGLPNDRFFAVRPEGSVSTLKIQRTERGDSAVYLCASSLSASGTYNEQFFGPGTRLTVL.

This sequence joins TRBV10-3 and TRBJ1-4; no reliable D call. V dropped 8 bases and J dropped 0 bases, with 7 bases sitting between them. The germline gives CDR1 ENHRY, CDR2 SYGVKD. The CDR3 has 13 residues. CDR3: CAISVATNEKLFF. CDR3 bases: TGTGCCATCTCCGTTGCAACTAATGAAAAACTGTTTTTT.

The CDR3 sequence: CASSYDRGYEQYF. The CDR3 coding sequence is TGTGCCAGCAGTTACGACAGGGGCTACGAGCAGTACTTC. The V gene is TRBV6-2 or TRBV6-3, the J gene TRBJ2-7; TRBD1 matches 8 bases. V trimming: 2 bases; J trimming: 3 bases; junction bases outside the gene matches: 0. The CDR3 spans 13 residues. Germline V gives CDR1 MNHEY, CDR2 SVGEGT.

The chain employs TRBV5-4 and TRBJ1-4; D is uncertain. The germline V and J ends were trimmed by 4 bases and 7 bases, with 17 bases remaining between them. The CDR3 is made up of 15 amino acids. Germline V gene data show CDR1 as SGHNT and CDR2 as YYREEE (reference sequence). This CDR3 reads CASSPGSAVSEKLFF. The CDR3 DNA is TGTGCCAGCAGCCCTGGCTCAGCGGTGTCTGAAAAACTGTTTTTT.

The chain joins TRBV10-3 to TRBJ1-2, with TRBD1 matching over 8 bases. With V trimmed by 5 bases and J by 1 base, 3 bases remained unmatched. The V gene's germline CDR1 is ENHRY and CDR2 SYGVKD. This CDR3 has 14 amino acids. The CDR3 bases are TGTGCCATCAGTTCTGGACAGGGTAACTATGGCTACACCTTC. It specifies CAISSGQGNYGYTF.